This TCR beta chain originates from a study of cytomegalovirus exposure and HLA in healthy donors. On the study more broadly: Most donors, approximately 82% of approximately 400 genotyped, fell in the Caucasian-associated ancestry cluster. General study points: In an earlier analysis, productive rearrangement rates for most beta V segments clustered near 90% or 30%.

With regard to this clone: The antigen is unknown.

The primer mix had 60 Vbeta and 13 Jbeta primers. Method: immunoSEQ multiplex PCR; TCRdb's copy keeps in-frame clones and lacks some. The data show approximately 140,000 clones, about 82% seen once. The source material was PBMCs. This TCR came from a boy younger than 18 in good health and CMV-seronegative.

CDR3: CASNADGGSHNEQFF. The CDR3 DNA is TGTGCCAGCAACGCGGACGGGGGTAGCCACAATGAGCAGTTCTTC. V and J are TRBV5-6 and TRBJ2-1; a weak D match, TRBD2 (6 bases). Germline V gives CDR1 SGHDT, CDR2 YYEEEE. This CDR3 comprises 15 residues. Deletions cut 6 bases from V and 5 bases from J, with 18 bases between.